Listed below are T cell receptor beta chains from one sample, sequenced in a study of cytomegalovirus exposure and HLA in healthy donors. TCRdb keeps only in-frame clones here, not all; method: immunoSEQ multiplex PCR. The table lists about 54,000 clones. Material for sequencing was PBMCs. Receptors originate from a woman in her forties in good health and CMV-seronegative. The CDR3 runs from the conserved cysteine through the conserved F or W. A D gene is named only where the DNA matches it firmly.

d_call j_call v_call cdr3_nt cdr3_aa
. TRBJ2-2 TRBV27 TGTGCCAGCAGTTTAACGAGACAGGCAACCGGGGAGCTGTTTTTT CASSLTRQATGELFF
. TRBJ2-7 TRBV7-2 TGTGCCAGCAGCACCGGAGACTACGAGCAGTACTTC CASSTGDYEQYF
TRBD1 TRBJ2-5 TRBV7-9 TGTGCCAGCAGCGTTGGGACAGCCCAAGAGACCCAGTACTTC CASSVGTAQETQYF
TRBD2 TRBJ2-5 TRBV4-2 TGTGCCAGCAGCCAAGATGCCGGACTAGCGGGAGGCTCGTACCAAGAGACCCAGTACTTC CASSQDAGLAGGSYQETQYF
TRBD1 TRBJ2-7 TRBV7-6 TGTGCCAGCAGCTTAGCGGGGACAGGGGGCTACGAGCAGTACTTC CASSLAGTGGYEQYF
TRBD1 TRBJ2-7 TRBV5-1 TGCGCCAGCAGCAAGATACAGGGGTACGAGCAGTACTTC CASSKIQGYEQYF
. TRBJ1-2 TRBV11-2 TGTGCCAGCACCCGGGGGACCGGGTCCTATGGCTACACCTTC CASTRGTGSYGYTF
. TRBJ1-5 TRBV5-3 TGTGCCAGAAGCTTGGAACTCTCGGGACAAAACAATCAGCCCCAGCATTTT CARSLELSGQNNQPQHF
TRBD1 TRBJ1-5 TRBV19 TGTGCCAGTAGTATGAACAGGGGGGACGGGAATCAGCCCCAGCATTTT CASSMNRGDGNQPQHF
. TRBJ1-1 TRBV30 TGTGCCTTCCGGGTTCGGGCTGAAGCTTTCTTT CAFRVRAEAFF
TRBD2 TRBJ2-1 TRBV5-5 TGTGCCAGCAGCCTACGACTAGCAGGTGAGCAGTTCTTC CASSLRLAGEQFF
TRBD1 TRBJ1-1 TRBV6-5 TGTGCCAGCAGGGAGACAGGGGGAGACACTGAAGCTTTCTTT CASRETGGDTEAFF
. TRBJ1-5 TRBV7-8 TGTGCCAGCAGCTTATGGGGGCAGAGCAATCAGCCCCAGCATTTT CASSLWGQSNQPQHF
. TRBJ1-5 TRBV5-6 TGTGCCAGCAGCTTGGGGGGGCCCAATCAGCCCCAGCATTTT CASSLGGPNQPQHF
TRBD2 TRBJ2-2 TRBV7-3 TGTGCCAGCAGCTTAACTTTGCTAGCGGGAGTGACCGGGGAGCTGTTTTTT CASSLTLLAGVTGELFF
TRBD1 TRBJ1-1 TRBV5-1 TGCGCCAGCAGCCGAATAGGGGGCGTCACTGAAGCTTTCTTT CASSRIGGVTEAFF
TRBD2 TRBJ2-3 TRBV9 TGTGCCAGCAGCGTTGCGGGGGGGACCACAGATACGCAGTATTTT CASSVAGGTTDTQYF
. TRBJ2-5 TRBV5-1 TGCGCCAGCAGCTTGGCTTTAGTGGAGACCCAGTACTTC CASSLALVETQYF
. TRBJ1-2 TRBV15 TGTGCCACCAGCAGAGAGGGAGGAGGCTACACCTTC CATSREGGGYTF
. TRBJ2-5 TRBV20-1 TGCAGTGCTAGTTGTTCTCCGCAGTACTTC CSASCSPQYF
TRBD1 TRBJ1-5 TRBV7-2 TGTGCCAGCAGCTTAGCGACAGGGTCTGGACAGCCCCAGCATTTT CASSLATGSGQPQHF
TRBD1 TRBJ1-3 TRBV10-3 TGTGCCATCACTCCCGGACAGGGTTCCGGAAACACCATATATTTT CAITPGQGSGNTIYF
. TRBJ2-3 TRBV5-1 TGCGCCAGCAGCACCGGGGGGCAGGGCACAGATACGCAGTATTTT CASSTGGQGTDTQYF
. TRBJ1-3 TRBV18 TGTGCCAGCTCGTCGCGGGGCCCAAACTCTGGAAACACCATATATTTT CASSSRGPNSGNTIYF
TRBD2 TRBJ2-1 TRBV5-1 TGCGCCAGCAGCTTCACAGGGTCGGGAGGGCTCAATGAGCAGTTCTTC CASSFTGSGGLNEQFF
. TRBJ2-5 TRBV2 TGTGCCAGCAGGGGAGCGGACCCACGGGGAGAGACCCAGTACTTC CASRGADPRGETQYF
. TRBJ1-1 TRBV18 TGTGCCAGCTCACCACGGGGAGTTACGAACACTGAAGCTTTCTTT CASSPRGVTNTEAFF
. TRBJ1-5 TRBV29-1 TGCAGCGTGGTAGGAGCGGATAGCAATCAGCCCCAGCATTTT CSVVGADSNQPQHF
TRBD2 TRBJ2-7 TRBV19 TGTGCCAGTAGCCTAACTAGCGGGTCCACCTACGAGCAGTACTTC CASSLTSGSTYEQYF
. TRBJ1-5 TRBV6-1 TGTGCCAGCAGTGAACTCCAGGGCTCCTATAGCAATCAGCCCCAGCATTTT CASSELQGSYSNQPQHF
TRBD2 TRBJ2-7 TRBV5-4 TGTGCCAGCAGCTTGGGCGGAGCGGGAGAGGTCTACGAGCAGTACTTC CASSLGGAGEVYEQYF
TRBD2 TRBJ2-1 TRBV2 TGTGCCAGCAGGACCCCTAGCGGGAGCTACAATGAGCAGTTCTTC CASRTPSGSYNEQFF
TRBD2 TRBJ2-1 TRBV5-1 TGCGCCAGCAGCTCACCCTTCGGGCTAGCGGGAGGGAATGAGCAGTTCTTC CASSSPFGLAGGNEQFF
TRBD2 TRBJ2-3 TRBV10-3 TGTGCCATCAGTAGCGGGGGAGAAGGGACAGATACGCAGTATTTT CAISSGGEGTDTQYF
TRBD2 TRBJ2-2 TRBV6-7 TGTGCCAGCAGTTACTCACCAGGGGGCTTCGAGACTAGCGGGAGGACCCGCACCGGGGAGCTGTTTTTT CASSYSPGGFETSGRTRTGELFF
TRBD2 TRBJ2-5 TRBV4-1 TGCGCCAGCAGCCAAGATCGGGGGGGCAGGGAGACCCAGTACTTC CASSQDRGGRETQYF
. TRBJ1-2 TRBV9 TGTGCCAGCAGCCCGTACAGGGCTAGTTATGGCTACACCTTC CASSPYRASYGYTF
. TRBJ2-7 TRBV27 TGTGCCAGCAGTCCGAACAGTGACGCCTACGAGCAGTACTTC CASSPNSDAYEQYF
. TRBJ1-6 TRBV15 TGTGCCACCAGCAGAGATCTAAGGGAGAGTTCACCCCTCCACTTT CATSRDLRESSPLHF
. TRBJ2-7 TRBV7-9 TGTGCCAGCAGTCAACAGGAAGAGCAGTACTTC CASSQQEEQYF
. TRBJ2-7 TRBV28 TGTGCCAGCAGTCCCCCAAGGGGTAAGCAGTACTTC CASSPPRGKQYF
. TRBJ2-4 TRBV4-2 TGTGCCAGCAGCCAAGAGGGCGGCCCTGCGGGAAACATTCAGTACTTC CASSQEGGPAGNIQYF
TRBD2 TRBJ2-5 TRBV5-1 TGCGCCAGCAGCTTAGCCCCAGCGGGAGGAGAGACCCAGTACTTC CASSLAPAGGETQYF
TRBD1 TRBJ1-2 TRBV19 TGTGCCAGTAGGGGACAGAGGTCCCATGGCTACACCTTC CASRGQRSHGYTF